The 32 T cell receptor beta chains presented below share a single source sample, sequenced in a study of shared clonotypes between healthy human individuals. The table came from immunoSEQ multiplex PCR; TCRdb's copy has only in-frame clones and leaves some out. The table includes roughly 520,000 clones, around 96% detected once. The sample taken for sequencing was naive CD4+ T cells sorted from blood. Subset indicated: CD45RA+ positively selected. The receptors stem from a woman aged 25 to 39 in good health.

This chain uses TRBV27 with TRBJ2-3, with D unresolved. CDR1 is MNHEY and CDR2 is SMNVEV in the germline V gene (reference sequence). The ends were cut back, 8 bases at V and 2 bases at J, with 14 bases in the middle. This CDR3 is built from 14 residues. CDR3 in DNA: TGTGCCAGCTGCTCACATAGCCCCACAGATACGCAGTATTTT. Translated: CASCSHSPTDTQYF.

This clone appeared once. V usage is TRBV28 and J usage is TRBJ2-4; TRBD2 matches at 10 bases. V trimming: 4 bases; J trimming: 2 bases; junction bases outside the gene matches: 11. Germline V gives CDR1 MDHEN, CDR2 SYDVKM. This CDR3 has 18 amino acids. The CDR3, as DNA: TGTGCCAGCAGTTGGGTGGGAAGCGGGAGGGTAACCAAAAACATTCAGTACTTC. As protein: CASSWVGSGRVTKNIQYF.

This clone has a single count. CDR3 region: CASSCSGSSYEQYF. CDR3 nucleotide sequence: TGCGCCAGCAGTTGTAGCGGGAGCTCCTACGAGCAGTACTTC. This chain uses TRBV23-1 with TRBJ2-5; TRBD2 aligns across 9 bases. The end of the DNA fits TRBJ2-7 better, so the J call may be wrong. TRBV23-1 qualifies as an ORF whose function is uncertain. CDR3 length: 14 amino acids.

This clone has a single count. The rearrangement uses TRBV28 and TRBJ1-4, with D maybe TRBD1 (5 bases). V shed 3 bases and J shed 7 bases, with 12 bases lying between them. CDR1 and CDR2 from the germline V gene are MDHEN and SYDVKM. This CDR3 has 14 residues. As DNA, the CDR3 is TGTGCCAGCAGTTTGGGGGGATCAAGTGAAAAACTGTTTTTT. Amino acids: CASSLGGSSEKLFF.

V gene TRBV6-1 combines with J gene TRBJ1-1; no firm D call. Trimming left V 4 bases short and J 7 bases short, with 16 bases between. CDR3 size: 14 residues. Germline lookup yields CDR1 MNHNS and CDR2 SASEGT. In DNA form, the CDR3 reads TGTGCCAGCAGTGCTGGGCCGGAACTAATTGAAGCTTTCTTT. It translates to CASSAGPELIEAFF.

CDR3 nucleotides: TGTGCCAGTAGTATACGACAGGGGCTGAACACTGAAGCTTTCTTT. It encodes CASSIRQGLNTEAFF. This rearrangement joins TRBV19 to TRBJ1-1; 8 bases agree with TRBD1. V lost 2 bases to trimming and J lost 0 bases; unmatched junction nucleotides: 2. Germline V gene lookup returns CDR1 LNHDA and CDR2 SQIVND (reference sequence). This CDR3 is 15 amino acids long.

This clone was recorded only once. The V and J genes are TRBV18 and TRBJ1-4; 7 positions agree with TRBD1. Germline CDR1 is KGHSH and CDR2 is LQKENI. V gave up 6 bases and J gave up 8 bases; unmatched junction bases: 6. The CDR3 totals 13 residues. The chain's CDR3 is CASSPGQIEKLFF. CDR3 in DNA: TGTGCCAGCTCGCCGGGACAGATAGAAAAACTGTTTTTT. Looking up the rest from reference TRBV18 and TRBJ1-4 gives the full variable domain: NAGVMQNPRHLVRRRGQEARLRCSPMKGHSHVYWYRQLPEEGLKFMVYLQKENIIDESGMPKERFSAEFPKEGPSILRIQQVVRGDSAAYFCASSPGQIEKLFFGSGTQLSVL.

The chain combines TRBV28 with TRBJ2-5; no firm D call. There are 14 residues in the CDR3. V dropped 3 bases and J dropped 2 bases, with 10 bases sitting between them. Germline-derived CDR1 and CDR2 are MDHEN and SYDVKM. CDR3 residues: CASSLLVEQETQYF. The CDR3 coding sequence is TGTGCCAGCAGTTTGTTGGTGGAGCAAGAGACCCAGTACTTC. The entire variable domain, with the rest obtained from reference TRBV28 and TRBJ2-5, is as follows: DVKVTQSSRYLVKRTGEKVFLECVQDMDHENMFWYRQDPGLGLRLIYFSYDVKMKEKGDIPEGYSVSREKKERFSLILESASTNQTSMYLCASSLLVEQETQYFGPGTRLLVL.

This clone occurred once. The chain uses TRBV7-8 and TRBJ2-7; possibly TRBD1 for D (6 bases). With 5 bases removed from V and 5 bases from J, the gap between germline ends came to 19 bases. There are 15 residues in the CDR3. The germline V gene encodes CDR1 SGHVS and CDR2 FQNEAQ. The CDR3 spells CASSIRQARADEQYF. CDR3 nucleotides: TGTGCCAGCAGCATCAGACAGGCGCGCGCGGACGAGCAGTACTTC.

This sequence joins TRBV5-1 and TRBJ2-2; 11 nucleotides agree with TRBD2. This CDR3 contains 15 residues. The germline V gene has CDR1 SGHRS and CDR2 YFSETQ. The trim removed 1 base at V and 6 bases at J, leaving 2 bases unmatched. The CDR3 here is CASSLTSGSSGELFF. For the CDR3, the DNA is TGCGCCAGCAGCTTGACTAGCGGGAGTTCCGGGGAGCTGTTTTTT. Full variable domain (outside the CDR3, taken from reference TRBV5-1 and TRBJ2-2): KAGVTQTPRYLIKTRGQQVTLSCSPISGHRSVSWYQQTPGQGLQFLFEYFSETQRNKGNFPGRFSGRQFSNSRSEMNVSTLELGDSALYLCASSLTSGSSGELFFGEGSRLTVL.

This chain links TRBV9 with TRBJ2-3; 7 bases are a match to TRBD2. CDR1 is SGDLS and CDR2 is YYNGEE in the germline V gene. V lost 2 bases and J lost 3; bases outside the gene matches: 9. CDR3 length: 16 amino acids. This chain's CDR3 is CASSVGSGTSTDTQYF. CDR3 nucleotides: TGTGCCAGCAGCGTGGGGAGCGGGACCTCAACAGATACGCAGTATTTT.

The chain employs TRBV28 and TRBJ1-1; D call uncertain. Germline V gene lookup returns CDR1 MDHEN and CDR2 SYDVKM. The V and J ends lost 2 bases and 0 bases respectively, with 7 bases between them. The CDR3 consists of 14 residues. In DNA, the CDR3 is TGTGCCAGCAGTTTACTGGACCTGAACACTGAAGCTTTCTTT. This codes for CASSLLDLNTEAFF.

The V call is TRBV19, the J call TRBJ2-5, with D possibly matching TRBD2 (5 bases). Matching the DNA end better, TRBJ2-7 makes the J call doubtful. Germline loops: CDR1 LNHDA, CDR2 SQIVND (reference sequence). The CDR3 has 17 residues. CDR3 residues: CASSIVRRLAGAYEQYF. CDR3 nucleotide sequence: TGTGCCAGTAGTATAGTTAGACGGTTAGCCGGGGCCTACGAGCAGTACTTC.

Here the CDR3 reads CASSLGTLAGVTGELFF. The DNA of the CDR3 is TGTGCCAGCAGCTTGGGTACACTAGCGGGAGTCACCGGGGAGCTGTTTTTT. The genes are TRBV5-8 and TRBJ2-2; TRBD2 matches at 11 bases. The CDR3 runs to 17 residues. Per germline, CDR1 SGHTS and CDR2 YDEGEE. V was pared by 0 bases and J by 4 bases, with 5 bases of the junction left unmatched.

V usage is TRBV5-1 and J usage is TRBJ2-5; the match to TRBD1 covers 8 bases. V dropped 4 bases and J dropped 4; count of bases not matched to a gene: 6. CDR1 and CDR2 (germline): SGHRS, YFSETQ. This CDR3 is 14 amino acids long. CDR3 in amino acids: CASSTTGGGETQYF. In nucleotides, the CDR3 is TGCGCCAGCAGCACAACAGGGGGTGGAGAGACCCAGTACTTC.

This chain joins TRBV28 and TRBJ2-7; 7 positions match TRBD2. V gave up 7 bases and J gave up 2 bases; unmatched junction bases: 5. This CDR3 region has 13 residues. Looked up from germline, CDR1 is MDHEN and CDR2 is SYDVKM. The CDR3 sequence: CASTLGGTYEQYF. The CDR3 region has the DNA TGTGCCAGCACCCTCGGGGGGACCTACGAGCAGTACTTC.

This clone was recorded once. The rearrangement uses TRBV28 and TRBJ2-7, with D possibly TRBD2 on 6 matching bases. V was cut by 7 bases and J by 0 bases, with 16 bases left in between. The CDR3 extends over 15 amino acids. Germline CDR1 reads MDHEN; CDR2 reads SYDVKM. The CDR3 spells CASTLGGVSSYEQYF. For the CDR3, the DNA is TGTGCCAGCACCCTTGGCGGGGTAAGCTCCTACGAGCAGTACTTC.

The gene calls are TRBV30 and TRBJ2-3; 7 positions match TRBD2. This CDR3 has 16 residues. V lost 7 bases and J lost 2; bases outside the gene matches: 15. CDR1 is GTSNPN and CDR2 is SVGIG in the germline V gene (reference sequence). The CDR3 coding sequence is TGTGCCTCGACCGGTGGTTCAGCGGGGCTCACAGATACGCAGTATTTT. This codes for CASTGGSAGLTDTQYF. The full variable domain, in which reference TRBV30 and TRBJ2-3 provide the parts outside the CDR3, is SQTIHQWPATLVQPVGSPLSLECTVEGTSNPNLYWYRQAAGRGLQLLFYSVGIGQISSEVPQNLSASRPQDRQFILSSKKLLLSDSGFYLCASTGGSAGLTDTQYFGPGTRLTVL.

The sample holds one count of this clone. The chain combines TRBV5-4 with TRBJ2-7; D possibly corresponds to TRBD1 (6 bases). CDR3 size: 16 residues. Per the germline V gene, CDR1 is SGHNT and CDR2 is YYREEE (reference sequence). V gave up 4 bases and J gave up 5 bases, with 22 bases separating them. DNA of the CDR3: TGTGCCAGCAGCACCGGAGCCAGGGGAGTCTTCGACGAGCAGTACTTC. Protein sequence: CASSTGARGVFDEQYF.

The chain carries TRBV7-8 and TRBJ2-1, with a tentative D call TRBD2 (6 bases). Germline CDR1 SGHVS, CDR2 FQNEAQ. The CDR3 has 14 amino acids. V was cut by 5 bases and J by 1 base, with 9 bases left in between. For the CDR3, the DNA is TGTGCCAGCAGCACCGGGACTTCCTACAATGAGCAGTTCTTC. This encodes CASSTGTSYNEQFF.

The chain couples TRBV10-3 to TRBJ2-5, with D perhaps matching TRBD1 (5 bases). The V end lost 5 bases, the J end lost 2 bases, and 9 bases lay between the germline ends. This CDR3 contains 13 residues. The germline V gene encodes CDR1 ENHRY and CDR2 SYGVKD. CDR3 nucleotide sequence: TGTGCCATCAGTTGGACACCGCAAGAGACCCAGTACTTC. This gives the protein CAISWTPQETQYF.

CDR3: CASSFILGWAFF. The CDR3 DNA follows: TGTGCCAGCAGTTTTATCTTGGGGTGGGCTTTCTTT. The rearrangement links TRBV28 to TRBJ1-1; D is unresolved. The V and J ends lost 3 bases and 11 bases respectively, with 13 bases between them. The CDR3 length is 12 residues. Germline V CDR1 and CDR2: MDHEN, SYDVKM.

This rearrangement joins TRBV6-5 to TRBJ2-7; the D is unclear. Germline values: CDR1 MNHEY, CDR2 SVGAGI. Trimming cost V 2 bases and J 3 bases, with 8 bases left between them. The CDR3 consists of 13 residues. The CDR3, as DNA: TGTGCCAGCAGTTACGGTACCGGCTACGAGCAGTACTTC. Amino acid sequence: CASSYGTGYEQYF.

The V gene is TRBV5-6, the J gene TRBJ1-1; 7 bases agree with TRBD1. Germline values: CDR1 SGHDT, CDR2 YYEEEE. V lost 6 bases, J lost 5 bases, and 7 bases stayed unmatched. This CDR3 is 13 amino acids long. The DNA of the CDR3 is TGTGCCAGCAAACGGACAGGCGGAACTGAAGCTTTCTTT. It codes for CASKRTGGTEAFF.

The V gene is TRBV6-5, the J gene TRBJ2-5, with TRBD1 matching 7 bases. Matching the DNA end better, TRBJ2-7 makes the J call doubtful. The CDR3 runs to 16 residues. The V gene's germline CDR1 is MNHEY and CDR2 SVGAGI. For the CDR3, the DNA is TGTGCCAGCAGTTTAACACAGGGGATTCCCTCCTACGAGCAGTACTTC. Amino acid sequence: CASSLTQGIPSYEQYF.

The chain links TRBV10-2 to TRBJ2-6; the D is unclear. The CDR3 contains 14 residues. Germline V gene sequence: CDR1 WSHSY, CDR2 SAAADI. V lost 7 bases, J lost 1 base, and 8 bases lay in between. The CDR3 bases are TGCGCCAGCACTGCACGATCTGGGGCCAACGTCCTGACTTTC. Amino acid sequence: CASTARSGANVLTF.

The chain couples TRBV27 to TRBJ1-1; D remains unclear. CDR1 is MNHEY and CDR2 is SMNVEV in the germline V gene (reference sequence). Trimming took off 5 bases at V and 3 bases at J, with 25 bases between the two ends. The CDR3 is made up of 18 amino acids. The CDR3 region has the DNA TGTGCCAGCAGTCTCACTCCTTACACCCGCAGTAGGTACACTGAAGCTTTCTTT. It specifies CASSLTPYTRSRYTEAFF.

The V gene is TRBV18, the J gene TRBJ1-2; 7 nucleotides align to TRBD1. The CDR3 spans 16 residues. Trimming cost V 0 bases and J 3 bases; bases outside gene matches: 7. Germline V gene sequence: CDR1 KGHSH, CDR2 LQKENI. Here the CDR3 reads CASSPPSRGRDYGYTF. For the CDR3, the DNA is TGTGCCAGCTCACCACCGTCAAGGGGGCGCGACTATGGCTACACCTTC.

The J gene is TRBJ2-1, the V gene TRBV28; D might be TRBD1 (5 bases). The V and J ends lost 1 base and 12 bases respectively, with 13 bases between them. Per germline, CDR1 MDHEN and CDR2 SYDVKM. CDR3 length: 13 residues. CDR3 amino acids: CASSLLAGMGQFF. The CDR3, as DNA: TGTGCCAGCAGTTTATTGGCAGGGATGGGGCAGTTCTTC.

V usage is TRBV4-1 and J usage is TRBJ2-6, with D unclear. The CDR3 totals 19 residues. From germline, CDR1 is MGHRA and CDR2 YSYEKL. The ends were cut back, 4 bases at V and 0 bases at J, with 19 bases in the middle. Here the CDR3 reads CASSLHTGQVRSGANVLTF. CDR3 bases: TGCGCCAGCAGCCTCCATACCGGGCAGGTCCGCTCTGGGGCCAACGTCCTGACTTTC.

The CDR3 reads CASSWPEGEFSGANVLTF. The CDR3 coding sequence is TGTGCCAGCAGCTGGCCGGAAGGGGAATTCTCTGGGGCCAACGTCCTGACTTTC. The chain links TRBV5-5 to TRBJ2-6; weak D call: TRBD1 (5 bases). Germline CDR1 reads SGHKS; CDR2 reads YYEKEE (reference sequence). The CDR3 loop spans 18 amino acids. V was pared by 3 bases and J by 0 bases, with 16 bases between.

This chain joins TRBV21-1 and TRBJ1-5; whether TRBD1, the table's D call, matches the DNA was not checked. TRBV21-1 is labeled a pseudogene. The CDR3 runs 16 residues. DNA for the CDR3: TGTGCCAGCAGCAAAGTAGGACAGTATAGCAATCAGCCCCAGCATTTT. Its translation: CASSKVGQYSNQPQHF.